These 22 T cell receptor beta chains came from one sample sequenced in a study of blood T cell repertoires in COVID-19. Some clones are missing from TCRdb's copy, which holds only in-frame ones; the method was immunoSEQ multiplex PCR. Altogether roughly 130,000 clones are present, 70% to 80% being singletons, with the ten largest covering 3.5% to 4.5%. Sequences were obtained from peripheral blood. All receptors derive from a man aged 55-75 years with acute or convalescent COVID-19.

As to this clone: The same CDR3 can be traced to other DNA sequences in this sample. This chain connects TRBV28 to TRBJ1-2; 9 bases fit TRBD1. Trimming took 3 bases from V and 2 from J; bases not matched to a gene: 1. The germline CDR1 and CDR2 sequences are MDHEN and SYDVKM. CDR3 size: 14 residues. CDR3 residues: CASSLGQGNYGYTF. CDR3 DNA: TGTGCCAGCAGTTTGGGACAGGGAAACTATGGCTACACCTTC.

The chain carries TRBV28 and TRBJ1-5; 8 nucleotides align to TRBD1. J was trimmed by 7 bases and V by 3 bases; bases with no gene match: 5. This CDR3 has 14 residues. Looked up from germline, CDR1 is MDHEN and CDR2 is SYDVKM. The DNA of the CDR3 is TGTGCCAGCAGTTTCCGACAGGGGCCCCAGCCCCAGCATTTT. It specifies CASSFRQGPQPQHF.

V and J are TRBV30 and TRBJ1-4, with D perhaps TRBD1 (5 bases). CDR3 length equals 12 residues. V was cut by 5 bases and J by 9 bases, with 13 bases left in between. The germline gives CDR1 GTSNPN, CDR2 SVGIG (reference sequence). CDR3: CAWGDGGKKLFF. CDR3 coding DNA: TGTGCCTGGGGGGACGGGGGGAAAAAACTGTTTTTT.

This chain joins TRBV7-2 and TRBJ2-3; TRBD2 agrees at 9 bases. V shed 1 base and J 2 bases; nucleotides not matched to a gene: 7. Looked up from germline, CDR1 is SGHTA and CDR2 is FQGNSA. The CDR3 has 17 amino acids. This chain's CDR3 is CASSLGGLAGLTDTQYF. DNA of the CDR3: TGTGCCAGCAGCTTAGGGGGTCTAGCGGGGCTCACAGATACGCAGTATTTT.

Only a few counts were recorded for this clone. J is TRBJ1-5 and V is TRBV5-8; D not resolved. Deletions cut 1 base from V and 4 bases from J, with 6 bases between. This CDR3 region has 13 residues. Germline loops: CDR1 SGHTS, CDR2 YDEGEE. The CDR3 sequence: CASSLSSNQPQHF. Written as DNA, the CDR3 is TGTGCCAGCAGCTTGAGTAGTAATCAGCCCCAGCATTTT.

V is TRBV6-1 and J is TRBJ2-1; perhaps TRBD1 as D (5 bases). CDR1 is MNHNS, CDR2 SASEGT, per germline. The V and J ends lost 3 bases and 1 base respectively, with 22 bases between them. The CDR3 sequence is 19 residues long. CDR3 protein: CASSDSQLSGIGSYNEQFF. The CDR3 nucleotides are TGTGCCAGCAGTGATTCGCAGTTATCAGGGATCGGGTCCTACAATGAGCAGTTCTTC.

The chain recombines TRBV23-1 with TRBJ1-1; D may be TRBD1 (5 bases). TRBV23-1 is flagged as an ORF with uncertain function. V shed 1 base and J shed 3 bases, with 12 bases lying between them. There are 15 residues in the CDR3. This CDR3 reads CASSQYWTRDTEAFF. CDR3 DNA: TGCGCCAGCAGTCAATATTGGACCAGGGACACTGAAGCTTTCTTT.

Here the CDR3 DNA reads TGTGCCAGCACCAAGGACAGTCCCTACGAGCAGTACTTC. Translating gives CASTKDSPYEQYF. This chain links TRBV6-5 with TRBJ2-7, with D perhaps TRBD1 (6 bases). The length of the CDR3 is 13 residues. V was trimmed by 7 bases and J by 2 bases, leaving 12 bases between them. The germline gives CDR1 MNHEY, CDR2 SVGAGI.

This chain connects TRBV12-3 or TRBV12-4 to TRBJ1-5; D is undetermined. V was pared by 11 bases and J by 11 bases, with 16 bases between. CDR3 length: 11 amino acids. The CDR3 bases are TGTGCCTGCTGTTCAGGTTTGTCCCAGCATTTT. The encoded protein is CACCSGLSQHF.

This chain uses TRBV27 with TRBJ2-7; 9 bases map to TRBD2. The CDR3 is made up of 15 amino acids. The germline CDR1 and CDR2 sequences are MNHEY and SMNVEV (reference sequence). J lost 2 bases, V lost 2 bases, and 4 bases had no gene match. The CDR3 reads CASSLQGLAPYEQYF. The CDR3 coding sequence is TGTGCCAGCAGTTTACAAGGACTAGCGCCCTACGAGCAGTACTTC.

In DNA, the CDR3 is TGTGCCAGCAGCTTGGACCCTAGCTCCTACGAGCAGTACTTC. This codes for CASSLDPSSYEQYF. The chain uses TRBV5-5 and TRBJ2-7, with unresolved D. Germline V gene sequence: CDR1 SGHKS, CDR2 YYEKEE (reference sequence). Trimming took off 0 bases at V and 0 bases at J, with 7 bases between the two ends. The CDR3 has 14 residues.

CDR3 in amino acids: CASTLDRVNTEAFF. CDR3 DNA sequence: TGTGCCAGTACCCTCGACAGGGTGAACACTGAAGCTTTCTTT. The chain links TRBV19 to TRBJ1-1, with TRBD1 matching 7 bases. V was pared by 7 bases and J by 0 bases, with 5 bases of the junction left unmatched. The CDR3 consists of 14 residues. Germline V CDR1 and CDR2: LNHDA, SQIVND (reference sequence).

The chain employs TRBV19 and TRBJ1-1, with no clear D. Germline-derived CDR1 and CDR2 are LNHDA and SQIVND (reference sequence). The CDR3 sequence is 13 residues long. V gave up 0 bases and J gave up 6 bases, with 8 bases separating them. This chain's CDR3 is CASSIDGRAEAFF. The CDR3 nucleotides are TGTGCCAGTAGTATAGATGGGCGGGCTGAAGCTTTCTTT.

This clone was recorded at least ten times. The rearrangement joins TRBV24-1 to TRBJ2-1, with D perhaps matching TRBD2 (5 bases). Germline V CDR1 and CDR2: KGHDR, SFDVKD. V was pared by 7 bases and J by 9 bases, with 9 bases between. The CDR3 sequence is 11 residues long. The CDR3 region has the DNA TGTGCCACCAGGCGTGAGGGTGAGCAGTTCTTC. Its protein is CATRREGEQFF.

This clone was observed once. V gene TRBV5-1 combines with J gene TRBJ1-1; no definite D call. From germline, CDR1 is SGHRS and CDR2 YFSETQ. Trimming pared 4 bases from V and 0 bases from J, leaving 13 bases between. CDR3 length equals 15 residues. DNA of the CDR3: TGCGCCAGCAGCGACGGAGGAATCATGAACACTGAAGCTTTCTTT. Translating it yields CASSDGGIMNTEAFF. The variable domain in full, completed from reference TRBV5-1 and TRBJ1-1, reads KAGVTQTPRYLIKTRGQQVTLSCSPISGHRSVSWYQQTPGQGLQFLFEYFSETQRNKGNFPGRFSGRQFSNSRSEMNVSTLELGDSALYLCASSDGGIMNTEAFFGQGTRLTVV.

This chain joins TRBV12-3 or TRBV12-4 and TRBJ2-3; possible D gene TRBD2, 7 bases. Deletions cut 7 bases from V and 8 bases from J, with 16 bases between. The CDR3 extends over 13 amino acids. The chain's CDR3 is CASTPGGWGTQYF. For the CDR3, the DNA is TGTGCCAGCACCCCGGGGGGCTGGGGTACGCAGTATTTT.

This chain links TRBV9 with TRBJ1-3; 7 bases agree with TRBD1. This CDR3 has 15 residues. The V and J ends lost 0 bases and 3 bases, in that order; junction bases with no gene match: 3. Looked up from germline, CDR1 is SGDLS and CDR2 is YYNGEE. The CDR3 region has the DNA TGTGCCAGCAGCGTAGGACAGGGTAATGGAAACACCATATATTTT. Its translation is CASSVGQGNGNTIYF.

This rearrangement joins TRBV5-6 to TRBJ1-2; no reliable D call. CDR3 length equals 14 residues. The V gene lost 3 bases and the J gene lost 0 bases, with 9 bases spanning the gap. Germline CDR1 reads SGHDT; CDR2 reads YYEEEE. DNA for the CDR3: TGTGCCAGCAGCTGGCGGTTAGCTAACTATGGCTACACCTTC. Its translation: CASSWRLANYGYTF.

The chain couples TRBV4-1 to TRBJ2-1; 9 nucleotides agree with TRBD2. V lost 4 bases, J lost 6 bases, and 10 bases stayed unmatched. Germline-derived CDR1 and CDR2 are MGHRA and YSYEKL. The CDR3 has 16 amino acids. The DNA of the CDR3 is TGCGCCAGCAGCCTCCCTAGCGGGATAAGGGGCAATGAGCAGTTCTTC. This translates into CASSLPSGIRGNEQFF.

The chain recombines TRBV5-1 with TRBJ2-2, with TRBD2 matching over 8 bases. The CDR3 sequence is 15 residues long. With V trimmed by 0 bases and J by 7 bases, 5 bases remained unmatched. Germline values: CDR1 SGHRS, CDR2 YFSETQ. The CDR3 loop is CASSLAGGPVGELFF. In nucleotides, the CDR3 is TGCGCCAGCAGCTTGGCGGGAGGGCCAGTCGGGGAGCTGTTTTTT.

The chain links TRBV9 to TRBJ1-2; the D gene is possibly TRBD1 (6 bases). The V gene lost 4 bases and the J gene lost 5 bases, with 18 bases spanning the gap. Per germline, CDR1 SGDLS and CDR2 YYNGEE. The CDR3 loop spans 15 amino acids. CDR3 in amino acids: CASSQPRGAGYGYTF. The CDR3 DNA reads as TGTGCCAGCAGCCAACCTCGGGGGGCAGGTTATGGCTACACCTTC.

V usage is TRBV6-5 and J usage is TRBJ1-2; the D gene is possibly TRBD1 (6 bases). Trimming removed 8 bases from V and 4 bases from J, with 17 bases in between. The CDR3 spans 14 residues. Germline V gives CDR1 MNHEY, CDR2 SVGAGI. CDR3: CASCPGAASYGYTF. The CDR3 DNA follows: TGTGCCAGCTGCCCAGGGGCCGCTAGCTATGGCTACACCTTC.